This T cell receptor beta chain is from a study of shared clonotypes between healthy human individuals. Findings and caveats of the study: Sequencing of the sorted subsets was shown by rarefaction to be incomplete despite large depth.

The sorted-subset replicate PCRs were given around 200 ng DNA, which is 30,000 to 35,000 T cell genomes. Assay: immunoSEQ multiplex PCR; the TCRdb copy retains only in-frame clones and omits some. The sample carries around 1.4 million clones, around 98.5% recorded once. As for this clone: Antigen specificity is unknown.

Per the germline V gene, CDR1 is SGHDT and CDR2 is YYEEEE. The junction had 2 bases not matched to a gene; V was cut back by 5 bases and J by 2 bases. The CDR3 has 14 amino acids. Sequenced: naive CD4+ T cells sorted from blood. This sample's subset: CD45RA+ positively selected. The chain is built from TRBV5-6 and TRBJ2-3; 10 nucleotides line up with TRBD2. The TCR sequence derives from a young man in good health. The CDR3 is CASRLAGLTDTQYF. For the CDR3, the DNA is TGTGCCAGCAGACTAGCGGGACTCACAGATACGCAGTATTTT.